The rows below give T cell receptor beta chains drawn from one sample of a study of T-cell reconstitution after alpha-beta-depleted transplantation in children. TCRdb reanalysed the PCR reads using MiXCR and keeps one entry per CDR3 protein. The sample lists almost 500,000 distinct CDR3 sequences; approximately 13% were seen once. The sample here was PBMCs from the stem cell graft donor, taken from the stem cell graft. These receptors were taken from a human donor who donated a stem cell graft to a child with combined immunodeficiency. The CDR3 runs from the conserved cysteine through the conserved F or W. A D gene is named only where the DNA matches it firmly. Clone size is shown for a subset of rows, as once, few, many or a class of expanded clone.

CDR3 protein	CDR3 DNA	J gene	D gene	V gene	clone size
CASSLNTIKGNEQFF	TGTGCCAGCAGCTTAAACACGATCAAGGGCAATGAGCAGTTCTTC	TRBJ2-1	-	TRBV7-2	many
CASSDETGSTYEQYF	TGTGCCAGCAGTGACGAGACAGGTTCCACCTACGAGCAGTACTTC	TRBJ2-7	-	TRBV2	many
CASRGSEAFF	TGTGCCAGCAGGGGGTCTGAAGCTTTCTTT	TRBJ1-1	-	TRBV12-3/TRBV12-4	many
CASSQDYLGEQFF	TGTGCCAGCAGTCAGGACTATTTGGGTGAGCAGTTCTTC	TRBJ2-1	-	TRBV2	many
CASSLDYLLASQETQYF	TGTGCCAGCAGCTTGGACTATCTACTAGCGTCACAAGAGACCCAGTACTTC	TRBJ2-5	TRBD2	TRBV5-4	many
CASSYTNYGYTF	TGTGCCAGCAGTTACACTAACTATGGCTACACCTTC	TRBJ1-2	-	TRBV6-5	many
CASGPEEGYEQYF	TGCGCCAGCGGCCCCGAGGAGGGCTACGAGCAGTACTTC	TRBJ2-7	-	TRBV5-1	few
CASREGQALGYTF	TGTGCCAGCAGGGAGGGACAGGCTTTAGGCTACACCTTC	TRBJ1-2	TRBD1	TRBV12-3/TRBV12-4	-
CASSLYAQGHEQFF	TGTGCCAGCAGCTTGTACGCACAGGGTCATGAGCAGTTCTTC	TRBJ2-1	-	TRBV7-2	many
CASSHLGREQFF	TGTGCCAGCAGCCATTTGGGACGAGAGCAGTTCTTC	TRBJ2-1	-	TRBV12-3/TRBV12-4	-
CASSLVSFGNEKLFF	TGTGCCAGCAGCTTAGTATCCTTCGGCAATGAAAAACTGTTTTTT	TRBJ1-4	-	TRBV7-9	-
CASSVGANTGSEQFF	TGTGCCAGCAGCGTAGGAGCAAACACAGGGAGTGAGCAGTTCTTC	TRBJ2-1	-	TRBV9	-
CASSISRTSGFYNEQFF	TGCGCCAGCAGCATATCACGGACTAGCGGGTTTTACAATGAGCAGTTCTTC	TRBJ2-1	TRBD2	TRBV5-1	-
CATSSPGTGVEKLFF	TGTGCCACCAGCTCCCCCGGGACAGGGGTTGAAAAACTGTTTTTT	TRBJ1-4	TRBD1	TRBV15	-
CATSRDGAVYEQYF	TGTGCCACCAGCAGAGATGGGGCGGTCTACGAGCAGTACTTC	TRBJ2-7	-	TRBV15	-
CASSPRTGPLSYEQYF	TGTGCCAGCAGCCCCAGAACAGGGCCTCTCTCCTACGAGCAGTACTTC	TRBJ2-7	-	TRBV11-2	few
CASSDGGGANEQFF	TGTGCCAGCAGTGACGGTGGGGGGGCCAATGAGCAGTTCTTC	TRBJ2-1	-	TRBV6-4	many
CASSYWQGAGNEQFF	TGTGCCAGCAGTTACTGGCAGGGGGCGGGCAATGAGCAGTTCTTC	TRBJ2-1	TRBD1	TRBV6-5	-
CASVGDSYEQYF	TGTGCCAGCGTCGGAGATTCCTACGAGCAGTACTTC	TRBJ2-7	-	TRBV27	many
CSVEPGLGRGTQYF	TGCAGCGTTGAACCGGGACTGGGTAGGGGGACCCAGTACTTC	TRBJ2-5	-	TRBV29-1	few
CASSPSGGRNSPLHF	TGTGCCAGCAGCCCCTCCGGGGGTCGAAATTCACCCCTCCACTTT	TRBJ1-6	-	TRBV9	-
CASSHRGPNEQFF	TGTGCCAGCAGCCACAGGGGGCCGAACGAGCAGTTCTTC	TRBJ2-1	TRBD1	TRBV5-8	-
CASSPGTSGVYGEQFF	TGTGCCAGCAGCCCCGGGACCAGCGGGGTGTACGGTGAGCAGTTCTTC	TRBJ2-1	TRBD2	TRBV6-5	few
CASSQGVTSGEYEQYF	TGCGCCAGCAGCCAAGGCGTCACTAGCGGGGAATACGAGCAGTACTTC	TRBJ2-7	TRBD2	TRBV4-3	many
CSALPYPGANVLTF	TGCAGTGCTCTGCCATATCCTGGGGCCAACGTCCTGACTTTC	TRBJ2-6	-	TRBV20-1	-
CASSQFNIQETQYF	TGTGCCAGCAGCCAGTTTAATATCCAAGAGACCCAGTACTTC	TRBJ2-5	-	TRBV7-2	-
CAISSLYQGAGDTQYF	TGTGCCATCAGTTCTCTTTATCAGGGAGCGGGAGATACGCAGTATTTT	TRBJ2-3	-	TRBV10-3	many
CASTPGLEWNEQFF	TGTGCCAGCACCCCCGGACTAGAATGGAATGAGCAGTTCTTC	TRBJ2-1	TRBD2	TRBV12-3/TRBV12-4	-